This entry lists 18 T cell receptor beta chains sequenced from one sample in a study of cytomegalovirus exposure and HLA in healthy donors. Primers: 60 Vbeta forward and 13 Jbeta reverse. TCRdb keeps only in-frame clones here, not all; method: immunoSEQ multiplex PCR. The profile shows about 190,000 clones, 74% of them singletons. Input material: PBMCs. These TCRs come from a woman aged 25 to 39 in good health and CMV-seropositive.

The sample holds a few counts of this clone. The chain combines TRBV7-9 with TRBJ2-7; 7 positions agree with TRBD1. Germline lookup yields CDR1 SEHNR and CDR2 FQNEAQ (reference sequence). The CDR3 length is 16 residues. The trim removed 5 bases at V and 5 bases at J, leaving 15 bases unmatched. The CDR3 coding sequence is TGTGCCAGCAGCGGCAAATACAGGGGAATGGGAAACGAGCAGTACTTC. It codes for CASSGKYRGMGNEQYF.

The chain uses TRBV27 and TRBJ1-2; 10 positions match TRBD1. Trimming at V came to 6 bases and at J to 5 bases, leaving 6 bases not matched to a gene. The CDR3 totals 14 residues. The germline V gene encodes CDR1 MNHEY and CDR2 SMNVEV (reference sequence). This CDR3 reads CASRRTGGFYGYTF. The DNA of the CDR3 is TGTGCCAGCAGGCGGACAGGGGGTTTTTATGGCTACACCTTC.

Of note for this clone: Other DNA sequences in the sample encode the same CDR3. The V gene is TRBV19, the J gene TRBJ1-1; 7 bases agree with TRBD1. This CDR3 has 13 residues. The V and J ends lost 4 bases and 1 base, in that order; junction bases with no gene match: 0. CDR1 is LNHDA and CDR2 is SQIVND in the germline V gene (reference sequence). In DNA, the CDR3 is TGTGCCAGTAGTACAGGGGGGAACACTGAAGCTTTCTTT. It specifies CASSTGGNTEAFF.

This clone occurred once. CDR3 region: CASSPTRQGGHEQFF. CDR3 sequence (DNA): TGTGCCAGCTCTCCTACGAGACAGGGAGGCCATGAGCAGTTCTTC. J is TRBJ2-1 and V is TRBV28; perhaps TRBD1 as D (7 bases). The length of the CDR3 is 15 residues. Per germline, CDR1 MDHEN and CDR2 SYDVKM. The V end lost 8 bases, the J end lost 8 bases, and 22 bases lay between the germline ends.

As to this clone: This CDR3 is also generated by other DNA sequences in the sample. In DNA, the CDR3 is TGCGCCAGCAGCTTACGGGGAGGAGACTCTGGGGCCAACGTCCTGACTTTC. Its protein product is CASSLRGGDSGANVLTF. This chain connects TRBV5-1 to TRBJ2-6; D possibly corresponds to TRBD2 (6 bases). The V end lost 2 bases, the J end lost 0 bases, and 12 bases lay between the germline ends. CDR1 is SGHRS and CDR2 is YFSETQ in the germline V gene. CDR3 size: 17 residues.

This clone came up a few times. The gene calls are TRBV7-2 and TRBJ2-1; 10 bases line up with TRBD2. Trimming removed 5 bases from V and 4 bases from J; junction bases left unmatched: 5. From germline, CDR1 is SGHTA and CDR2 FQGNSA. The CDR3 totals 15 residues. The CDR3 DNA sequence: TGTGCCAGCAGCCGACAGCGGGAGGGATACAATGAGCAGTTCTTC. Translating gives CASSRQREGYNEQFF.

This chain uses TRBV2 with TRBJ2-1; 10 bases map to TRBD1. CDR1 is SNHLY, CDR2 FYNNEI, per germline. The CDR3 has 12 residues. With 6 bases clipped from V and 8 bases from J, the junction kept 1 base outside the gene matches. The CDR3 DNA follows: TGTGCCAGCAGAGGACAGGGGGATGAGCAGTTCTTC. Its translation is CASRGQGDEQFF.

This chain connects TRBV28 to TRBJ1-1, with D possibly being TRBD1 (6 bases). The CDR3 spans 13 residues. Trimming shortened V by 0 bases and J by 9 bases, and 11 bases separated the two germline ends. Germline V gene data show CDR1 as MDHEN and CDR2 as SYDVKM. The CDR3 loop is CASSLWGRGQAFF. Written as DNA, the CDR3 is TGTGCCAGCAGTTTATGGGGCAGGGGCCAAGCTTTCTTT.

The rearrangement links TRBV7-9 to TRBJ1-4; possibly TRBD1 for D (5 bases). This CDR3 contains 15 residues. Trimming removed 6 bases from V and 3 bases from J, with 14 bases in between. Germline lookup yields CDR1 SEHNR and CDR2 FQNEAQ (reference sequence). The CDR3 loop is CASSIPGVANEKLFF. The DNA of the CDR3 is TGTGCCAGCAGTATCCCGGGGGTGGCTAATGAAAAACTGTTTTTT.

This clone has a handful of counts. The rearrangement joins TRBV19 to TRBJ2-2, with D possibly TRBD1 on 5 matching bases. V dropped 4 bases and J dropped 5 bases, with 5 bases sitting between them. The germline V gene has CDR1 LNHDA and CDR2 SQIVND (reference sequence). The CDR3 is made up of 12 amino acids. The CDR3 DNA reads TGTGCCAGTAGTAAGGGGACCGGGGAGCTGTTTTTT. This translates into CASSKGTGELFF.

J is TRBJ1-2 and V is TRBV10-3; no firm D call. The CDR3 runs to 14 residues. Germline CDR1 reads ENHRY; CDR2 reads SYGVKD. V was pared by 8 bases and J by 0 bases, with 13 bases between. CDR3 in amino acids: CAIGRVLTNYGYTF. For the CDR3, the DNA is TGTGCCATCGGCCGGGTCCTAACTAACTATGGCTACACCTTC.

This clone was seen only a few times. V is TRBV5-8 and J is TRBJ1-2, with 7 nucleotides matching TRBD1. J gave up 8 bases and V 4 bases, and 14 bases lay outside the gene matches. CDR3 length equals 15 residues. CDR1 is SGHTS, CDR2 YDEGEE, per germline. DNA for the CDR3: TGTGCCAGCAGCCCCCTCACAGGGGTCCCCCAGGGCTACACCTTC. It specifies CASSPLTGVPQGYTF.

The V and J genes are TRBV19 and TRBJ1-1; D call uncertain. V lost 3 bases and J 1 base, leaving 6 bases between the germline ends. The CDR3 covers 13 residues. Germline CDR1 is LNHDA and CDR2 is SQIVND (reference sequence). The DNA of the CDR3 is TGTGCCAGTAGTATGGGCGAGAACACTGAAGCTTTCTTT. Translating gives CASSMGENTEAFF.

This clone has a single count. The rearrangement uses TRBV10-2 and TRBJ2-7; perhaps TRBD2 as D (6 bases). The CDR3 is made up of 13 amino acids. Trimming stripped 6 bases from V and 4 bases from J, with 13 bases between. The V gene's germline CDR1 is WSHSY and CDR2 SAAADI. Written as DNA, the CDR3 is TGCGCCAGCAGCGGGGACTTGCGGTACGAGCAGTACTTC. It encodes CASSGDLRYEQYF.

V usage is TRBV19 and J usage is TRBJ2-7; TRBD1 is a possible D gene (6 bases). Trimming removed 5 bases at V and 6 bases at J, with 14 bases between. The CDR3 contains 13 residues. From germline, CDR1 is LNHDA and CDR2 SQIVND (reference sequence). CDR3 in amino acids: CASSPQGGGEQYF. As DNA, the CDR3 is TGTGCCAGTAGTCCCCAAGGGGGTGGCGAGCAGTACTTC. The whole variable domain, filled in from reference TRBV19 and TRBJ2-7, reads DGGITQSPKYLFRKEGQNVTLSCEQNLNHDAMYWYRQDPGQGLRLIYYSQIVNDFQKGDIAEGYSVSREKKESFPLTVTSAQKNPTAFYLCASSPQGGGEQYFGPGTRLTVT.

The CDR3 is CASSLSGGNEQFF. CDR3 DNA sequence: TGCGCCAGCAGCCTCTCAGGAGGGAATGAGCAGTTCTTC. The rearrangement joins TRBV5-1 to TRBJ2-1; D is perhaps TRBD2 (6 bases). Trimming pared 4 bases from V and 7 bases from J, leaving 12 bases between. This CDR3 spans 13 amino acids. CDR1 and CDR2 from the germline V gene are SGHRS and YFSETQ.

The rearrangement links TRBV5-1 to TRBJ2-7; 12 bases map to TRBD1. J was trimmed by 5 bases and V by 0 bases; bases with no gene match: 3. Germline CDR1 SGHRS, CDR2 YFSETQ. The CDR3 sequence is 15 residues long. The CDR3 reads CASSLAGTGGHEQYF. The CDR3 coding sequence is TGCGCCAGCAGCTTGGCCGGGACAGGGGGCCACGAGCAGTACTTC.

This clone has only a few counts. The J gene is TRBJ2-1, the V gene TRBV5-4; 11 bases agree with TRBD1. Germline V gene sequence: CDR1 SGHNT, CDR2 YYREEE (reference sequence). The V gene end was trimmed by 3 bases and the J gene end by 5 bases; junction bases not matched to a gene: 4. The CDR3 runs 15 residues. CDR3 loop: CASSSGTGGDNEQFF. CDR3 nucleotide sequence: TGTGCCAGCAGCTCCGGGACAGGGGGAGACAATGAGCAGTTCTTC.